Listed here are 32 T cell receptor beta chains from one sample, sequenced in a study of T cell clones after liver transplantation. Assay: immunoSEQ multiplex PCR; the TCRdb copy retains only in-frame clones and omits some. The table shows about 75,000 clones, with roughly 90% occurring only once. The starting material was CD4+ T cells from blood, obtained before liver transplant. Receptors originate from a human donor who received a liver transplant.

The V gene is TRBV2, the J gene TRBJ2-7; 8 bases agree with TRBD1. Unmatched junction bases numbered 1, after V lost 6 bases and J lost 3 bases. The CDR3 covers 12 residues. Germline CDR1 is SNHLY and CDR2 is FYNNEI. The CDR3 nucleotides read TGTGCCAGCAGGGACAGGGTCTACGAGCAGTACTTC. Protein: CASRDRVYEQYF.

The chain couples TRBV5-6 to TRBJ2-7, with 8 bases matching TRBD2. V was clipped by 4 bases and J by 2 bases; unmatched bases: 11. The length of the CDR3 is 16 residues. Germline V gene lookup returns CDR1 SGHDT and CDR2 YYEEEE. The CDR3 nucleotides read TGTGCCAGCAGCAGGGGGGCGGGACTAGGTACCTACGAGCAGTACTTC. It encodes CASSRGAGLGTYEQYF.

This chain connects TRBV11-3 to TRBJ2-7, with 10 bases aligning to TRBD2. The CDR3 totals 16 residues. The V and J ends lost 4 bases and 0 bases, in that order; junction bases with no gene match: 6. CDR1 and CDR2 from the germline V gene are SGHNT and YENEEA. The CDR3 loop reads CASSSKAGGVSYEQYF. In DNA form, the CDR3 reads TGTGCCAGCAGCTCCAAAGCGGGAGGGGTCTCCTACGAGCAGTACTTC. Full variable domain (remainder filled in from reference TRBV11-3 and TRBJ2-7): EAGVVQSPRYKIIEKKQPVAFWCNPISGHNTLYWYLQNLGQGPELLIRYENEEAVDDSQLPKDRFSAERLKGVDSTLKIQPAELGDSAVYLCASSSKAGGVSYEQYFGPGTRLTVT.

The V call is TRBV5-4, the J call TRBJ1-2; TRBD1 aligns across 8 bases. Trimming removed 4 bases from V and 6 bases from J; junction bases left unmatched: 11. The germline CDR1 and CDR2 sequences are SGHNT and YYREEE (reference sequence). The CDR3 is 15 amino acids. The CDR3 loop is CASSHDGQGGNGYTF. DNA for the CDR3: TGTGCCAGCAGCCACGATGGACAGGGAGGAAATGGCTACACCTTC.

The V call is TRBV5-1, the J call TRBJ2-7; D remains ambiguous. CDR3 length: 14 amino acids. The germline CDR1 and CDR2 sequences are SGHRS and YFSETQ. V shed 3 bases and J shed 4 bases, with 14 bases lying between them. The CDR3 spells CASSWTPREYEQYF. The CDR3 DNA follows: TGCGCCAGCAGCTGGACCCCGAGAGAGTACGAGCAGTACTTC.

The chain's CDR3 is CASSAATRPDNEQFF. The CDR3, as DNA: TGTGCCAGCAGCGCGGCGACCCGGCCCGACAATGAGCAGTTCTTC. The rearrangement joins TRBV9 to TRBJ2-1; no reliable D call. Trimming removed 3 bases at V and 5 bases at J, with 15 bases between. From germline, CDR1 is SGDLS and CDR2 YYNGEE. The CDR3 covers 15 residues.

The genes are TRBV7-9 and TRBJ1-1, with 8 bases identical to TRBD1. The CDR3 extends over 14 amino acids. Germline V gives CDR1 SEHNR, CDR2 FQNEAQ (reference sequence). V lost 3 bases and J lost 4; bases outside the gene matches: 4. DNA of the CDR3: TGTGCCAGCAGCTTGGACAGGGTAACCACTGAAGCTTTCTTT. Translated: CASSLDRVTTEAFF.

CDR3 loop: CASRTFRHESLEQYF. CDR3 coding DNA: TGTGCCAGCCGTACCTTTAGGCATGAATCCCTCGAGCAGTACTTC. V is TRBV27 and J is TRBJ2-7; no clear D gene. Germline CDR1 MNHEY, CDR2 SMNVEV (reference sequence). CDR3 length: 15 residues. The V end was cut by 8 bases, the J end by 6 bases, with 23 bases between.

The rearrangement uses TRBV5-4 and TRBJ2-7; a weak D match, TRBD2 (5 bases). The CDR3 runs 15 residues. Trimming shortened V by 4 bases and J by 2 bases, and 16 bases separated the two germline ends. Germline assignment: CDR1 SGHNT and CDR2 YYREEE (reference sequence). This CDR3 is CASSTPPGNAYEQYF. CDR3 DNA sequence: TGTGCCAGCAGCACCCCCCCCGGGAACGCCTACGAGCAGTACTTC.

This chain links TRBV18 with TRBJ1-3; D not certain. This CDR3 spans 13 amino acids. V lost 4 bases to trimming and J lost 1 base, with 5 bases between them. Per germline, CDR1 KGHSH and CDR2 LQKENI. CDR3 bases: TGTGCCAGCTCACAGATTTCTGGAAACACCATATATTTT. Protein product: CASSQISGNTIYF.

DNA of the CDR3: TGCGCCAGCAGCCTACAGGGGGCGCGGGATGAAAAACTGTTTTTT. Translating gives CASSLQGARDEKLFF. The chain combines TRBV5-1 with TRBJ1-4; 9 nucleotides align to TRBD1. This CDR3 spans 15 amino acids. Germline V lookup: CDR1 SGHRS, CDR2 YFSETQ. V lost 4 bases to trimming and J lost 6 bases; unmatched junction nucleotides: 7.

The chain has TRBV28 and TRBJ2-5; D gene unclear. The CDR3 loop spans 13 amino acids. Trimming left V 6 bases short and J 5 bases short, with 13 bases between. CDR1 is MDHEN, CDR2 SYDVKM, per germline. CDR3 residues: CASSTTFPETQYF. The DNA for the CDR3 is TGTGCCAGCAGCACGACATTTCCGGAGACCCAGTACTTC.

The rearrangement uses TRBV5-1 and TRBJ2-1; 7 bases are shared with TRBD2. Germline CDR1 reads SGHRS; CDR2 reads YFSETQ. The CDR3 length is 15 residues. V lost 1 base to trimming and J lost 5 bases; unmatched junction nucleotides: 6. DNA of the CDR3: TGCGCCAGCAGCTTGCTAAGCGGGACGCACAATGAGCAGTTCTTC. It yields the protein CASSLLSGTHNEQFF.

V usage is TRBV15 and J usage is TRBJ2-3; 11 bases are shared with TRBD2. CDR3 length: 16 amino acids. V trimming: 3 bases; J trimming: 7 bases; junction bases outside the gene matches: 9. The germline V gene has CDR1 LNHNV and CDR2 YYDKDF (reference sequence). In DNA form, the CDR3 reads TGTGCCACCAGCAGCCTCGGGACTAGCGGTTTGTATACGCAGTATTTT. It translates to CATSSLGTSGLYTQYF.

This clone has only one observation. This CDR3 reads CASSWDFVRDTQYF. The CDR3 DNA sequence: TGTGCCAGCAGCTGGGACTTTGTCCGCGATACGCAGTATTTT. The chain joins TRBV11-2 to TRBJ2-3; maybe TRBD2 (6 bases). Looked up from germline, CDR1 is SGHAT and CDR2 is FQNNGV. This CDR3 contains 14 residues. V dropped 4 bases and J dropped 6 bases, with 14 bases sitting between them.

The chain employs TRBV10-2 and TRBJ1-1; weak D call: TRBD1 (6 bases). The CDR3 length is 12 residues. The germline CDR1 and CDR2 sequences are WSHSY and SAAADI. Trimming took off 7 bases at V and 1 base at J, with 7 bases between the two ends. CDR3 coding DNA: TGCGCCAGCATAGGGGGGAACACTGAAGCTTTCTTT. Its protein is CASIGGNTEAFF.

V and J are TRBV7-3 and TRBJ2-1; tentative D call: TRBD2 (6 bases). The CDR3 has 14 amino acids. Trimming left V 3 bases short and J 8 bases short, with 14 bases between. CDR1 is SGHTA and CDR2 is FQGTGA in the germline V gene. For the CDR3, the DNA is TGTGCCAGCAGCTTGGGGACTGCGATGGATGAGCAGTTCTTC. Translating gives CASSLGTAMDEQFF.

The CDR3 loop reads CASSLGVSGPRFF. The DNA for the CDR3 is TGTGCCAGCAGCTTAGGTGTGTCAGGTCCCCGGTTCTTC. This chain links TRBV7-9 with TRBJ2-1; no clear D. Trimming removed 1 base at V and 15 bases at J, with 16 bases between. The CDR3 spans 13 residues. CDR1 and CDR2 (germline): SEHNR, FQNEAQ (reference sequence).

V is TRBV7-3 and J is TRBJ2-5; 7 bases map to TRBD1. Germline V gives CDR1 SGHTA, CDR2 FQGTGA. This CDR3 is 15 amino acids long. Trimming took 3 bases from V and 3 from J; bases not matched to a gene: 7. The CDR3 sequence is CASSLTGFSEETQYF. DNA for the CDR3: TGTGCCAGCAGCTTGACAGGGTTTTCCGAAGAGACCCAGTACTTC. Using reference TRBV7-3 and TRBJ2-5 for the parts outside the CDR3, the full variable domain is GAGVSQTPSNKVTEKGKYVELRCDPISGHTALYWYRQSLGQGPEFLIYFQGTGAADDSGLPNDRFFAVRPEGSVSTLKIQRTERGDSAVYLCASSLTGFSEETQYFGPGTRLLVL.

As concerns this clone: The same CDR3 is also encoded by other DNA sequences in this sample. The V call is TRBV9, the J call TRBJ2-3, with 11 bases aligning to TRBD2. The germline gives CDR1 SGDLS, CDR2 YYNGEE. V trimming: 2 bases; J trimming: 0 bases; junction bases outside the gene matches: 2. CDR3 length equals 16 residues. CDR3 in DNA: TGTGCCAGCAGCGTTGGGACTAGCGGAAGCACAGATACGCAGTATTTT. Translated, it gives CASSVGTSGSTDTQYF. Together with reference TRBV9 and TRBJ2-3, the CDR3 gives the full variable domain: DSGVTQTPKHLITATGQRVTLRCSPRSGDLSVYWYQQSLDQGLQFLIQYYNGEERAKGNILERFSAQQFPDLHSELNLSSLELGDSALYFCASSVGTSGSTDTQYFGPGTRLTVL.

The chain joins TRBV7-8 to TRBJ2-5; 11 bases are a match to TRBD2. V was pared by 5 bases and J by 4 bases, with 18 bases of the junction left unmatched. CDR1 is SGHVS and CDR2 is FQNEAQ in the germline V gene. The CDR3 loop spans 19 amino acids. CDR3 in amino acids: CASSRSITSGSTGGETQYF. CDR3 bases: TGTGCCAGCAGCCGTAGCATAACTAGCGGGAGCACGGGGGGAGAGACCCAGTACTTC.

This clone was detected once. The chain joins TRBV4-3 to TRBJ2-2; possible D gene TRBD2, 6 bases. V was trimmed by 1 base and J by 2 bases, leaving 17 bases between them. The CDR3 runs to 18 residues. Germline CDR1 reads LGHNA; CDR2 reads YSLEER. CDR3: CASSQAVTTSSNTGELFF. The CDR3 nucleotides are TGCGCCAGCAGCCAAGCGGTTACTACTAGCAGTAACACCGGGGAGCTGTTTTTT.

The chain has TRBV5-1 and TRBJ2-7, with TRBD2 as a possible D gene (6 bases). Germline values: CDR1 SGHRS, CDR2 YFSETQ. Trimming cost V 1 base and J 6 bases, with 14 bases left between them. The CDR3 is 14 amino acids. CDR3 protein: CASSLFLAGTEQYF. CDR3 nucleotides: TGCGCCAGCAGCTTGTTCCTGGCGGGAACCGAGCAGTACTTC.

The chain combines TRBV5-1 with TRBJ2-1; no definite D call. V lost 5 bases, J lost 7 bases, and 4 bases lay in between. The CDR3 totals 10 residues. Germline CDR1 is SGHRS and CDR2 is YFSETQ. CDR3 coding DNA: TGCGCCAGCAGGGGGAATGAGCAGTTCTTC. It encodes CASRGNEQFF.

On this clone: Because the CDR3 is missing its conserved closing phenylalanine or tryptophan, this is likely a read error. Because the CDR3's place on the DNA is in doubt, the DNA is left out and the CDR3 is given as listed by TCRdb. V usage is TRBV21-1 and J usage is TRBJ2-6. TRBV21-1 is deemed a pseudogene. From its first to its last residue, the CDR3 has 12 amino acids. CDR3 amino acids: CASSKARTAIQI.

The chain is built from TRBV5-6 and TRBJ2-5, with 8 positions matching TRBD1. The J call may be in error: the DNA end matches TRBJ2-7 better. CDR1 and CDR2 (germline): SGHDT, YYEEEE. The CDR3 length is 14 residues. CDR3 loop: CASSLGDRPYEQYF. CDR3 DNA sequence: TGTGCCAGCAGCTTGGGGGACAGGCCCTACGAGCAGTACTTC.

The V gene is TRBV6-1, the J gene TRBJ2-7; unclear D gene. This CDR3 has 11 amino acids. V gave up 2 bases and J gave up 6 bases, with 5 bases separating them. Looked up from germline, CDR1 is MNHNS and CDR2 is SASEGT. The DNA of the CDR3 is TGTGCCAGCAGTGAACAGCGCGAGCAGTACTTC. This gives the protein CASSEQREQYF.

This clone was detected a few times. CDR3 in amino acids: CASTYIGGANYGYTF. CDR3 DNA: TGTGCCAGCACTTATATCGGGGGTGCGAACTATGGCTACACCTTC. This sequence joins TRBV6-6 and TRBJ1-2; possibly TRBD1 for D (5 bases). The CDR3 is made up of 15 amino acids. Germline V gives CDR1 MNHNY, CDR2 SVGAGI (reference sequence). V was trimmed by 7 bases and J by 2 bases, leaving 17 bases between them.

This chain uses TRBV28 with TRBJ2-3; D unclear. In germline, CDR1 is MDHEN, CDR2 SYDVKM. The CDR3 consists of 14 residues. Trimming removed 5 bases from V and 1 base from J, with 10 bases in between. CDR3 region: CASSPHPGTDTQYF. The CDR3 bases are TGTGCCAGCAGTCCCCACCCGGGCACAGATACGCAGTATTTT.

V usage is TRBV27 and J usage is TRBJ1-1; unclear D gene. The CDR3 totals 13 residues. Germline loops: CDR1 MNHEY, CDR2 SMNVEV (reference sequence). V was clipped by 6 bases and J by 6 bases, with 14 bases between them. Here the CDR3 DNA reads TGTGCCAGCAGGTCGAACAGATCACCTGAAGCTTTCTTT. The encoded protein is CASRSNRSPEAFF.

Only a few counts were recorded for this clone. The CDR3 region is CASSPTPDFYNEQFF. The CDR3 nucleotides read TGTGCCAGCAGCCCGACCCCGGACTTTTACAATGAGCAGTTCTTC. The rearrangement joins TRBV7-3 to TRBJ2-1, with D perhaps matching TRBD2 (5 bases). CDR1 is SGHTA and CDR2 is FQGTGA in the germline V gene. Trimming removed 5 bases from V and 4 bases from J, with 15 bases in between. The CDR3 has 15 residues.

The chain is built from TRBV9 and TRBJ2-1; 7 bases line up with TRBD2. The length of the CDR3 is 15 residues. V gave up 0 bases and J gave up 4 bases; unmatched junction bases: 4. CDR1 and CDR2 (germline): SGDLS, YYNGEE. The CDR3, as DNA: TGTGCCAGCAGCGTAGCCAGCGGGATTTACAATGAGCAGTTCTTC. It is translated as CASSVASGIYNEQFF.